The T cell receptor beta chain under discussion was sequenced for a study of blood T cell repertoires in COVID-19. Turning to the study itself: Material from acute and convalescent COVID-19 was sourced from the United States, Italy and Spain. In each case, the material was cDNA or gDNA derived from T cells, B-cell-depleted T cells, or PBMCs.

V was clipped by 0 bases and J by 2 bases, with 8 bases between them. From germline, CDR1 is KGHSH and CDR2 LQKENI. CDR3 length: 15 amino acids. Assignment of participants to cohorts was predicated upon participant-reported clinical history. Original processing methods: The assay estimated nucleated cells by amplifying reference gene primers. Sequencing used immunoSEQ multiplex PCR; TCRdb keeps in-frame clones, though not all of them. V and J calls and clone size come straight from that table; D and trimming were deduced from the DNA. The table lists 150,000 or so clones, under 90% of them singletons.

The sequence came from a man in his fifties who had recovered from COVID-19. The chain has TRBV18 and TRBJ1-3; D is undetermined. The source material was PBMCs or T cells enriched from blood (not recorded which). The CDR3 nucleotides are TGTGCCAGCTCACCACCGAACTTAGCTGGAAACACCATATATTTT. Its translation: CASSPPNLAGNTIYF.